A selection of T cell receptor beta chains follows, all from one sample in a study of blood T cell repertoires in COVID-19. Sequenced by immunoSEQ multiplex PCR; TCRdb stores in-frame clones only, minus some. The sample lists about 530,000 clones, 85% to 90% occurring once. Specimen: peripheral blood. The receptors originated from a woman aged 45-65 years with COVID-19, enrolled during active disease. CDR3s include the opening cysteine and the closing phenylalanine or tryptophan. A D gene is named only where the DNA matches it firmly. Rows may omit the clone size; those that give it use once, few, many or a size class.

CDR3 protein,CDR3 DNA,J gene,clone size,V gene,D gene
CASSRDRRETQYF,TGTGCCAGCAGCCGTGACAGGAGAGAGACCCAGTACTTC,TRBJ2-5,.,TRBV7-2,.
CASSIVAGEYEQYF,TGTGCCAGTAGTATAGTGGCAGGGGAATACGAGCAGTACTTC,TRBJ2-7,.,TRBV19,.
CASSYGAVPTDTQYF,TGTGCCAGCAGTTACGGGGCGGTCCCCACAGATACGCAGTATTTT,TRBJ2-3,.,TRBV6-5,.
CASRGEIPGETQYF,TGTGCCAGCAGGGGAGAAATACCGGGGGAGACCCAGTACTTC,TRBJ2-5,.,TRBV2,.
CASSAPWPSTYEQYF,TGTGCCAGCAGCGCCCCTTGGCCCTCCACCTACGAGCAGTACTTC,TRBJ2-7,.,TRBV5-5,.
CASLGGMSTDTQYF,TGTGCCAGCTTAGGAGGGATGAGCACAGATACGCAGTATTTT,TRBJ2-3,.,TRBV28,.
CASSALQGVSNQPQHF,TGTGCCAGTAGTGCCCTACAGGGGGTTAGCAATCAGCCCCAGCATTTT,TRBJ1-5,.,TRBV19,TRBD1
CASHASGGSSYNEQFF,TGTGCCAGCCACGCCAGCGGGGGGAGCTCCTACAATGAGCAGTTCTTC,TRBJ2-1,few,TRBV5-6,TRBD2
CASSKSRLAGDPNTGELFF,TGTGCCAGCAGCAAATCCCGCCTAGCGGGGGACCCGAACACCGGGGAGCTGTTTTTT,TRBJ2-2,.,TRBV21-1,.
CASSRGSGANVLTF,TGTGCCAGCAGCAGGGGGAGTGGGGCCAACGTCCTGACTTTC,TRBJ2-6,.,TRBV11-3,.
CASSLFTIPGQGGGYTF,TGCGCCAGCAGCTTGTTCACGATTCCGGGACAGGGTGGTGGCTACACCTTC,TRBJ1-2,once,TRBV5-1,TRBD1
CASSGGHSPLHF,TGTGCCAGCAGCGGCGGTCACTCACCCCTCCACTTT,TRBJ1-6,.,TRBV9,.
CAWSSGANTGELFF,TGTGCCTGGAGTTCTGGGGCTAACACCGGGGAGCTGTTTTTT,TRBJ2-2,.,TRBV30,.
CAWSVPGTGNVYEQYF,TGTGCCTGGAGTGTACCAGGGACAGGGAACGTCTACGAGCAGTACTTC,TRBJ2-7,few,TRBV30,TRBD1
CASSRGSNQPQHF,TGTGCCAGCAGTAGGGGGAGCAATCAGCCCCAGCATTTT,TRBJ1-5,.,TRBV2,.
CASSPQDGGSQYF,TGTGCCAGCTCACCACAGGACGGGGGGTCGCAGTACTTC,TRBJ2-7,.,TRBV18,TRBD2
CASSEPDSLYGYTF,TGCGCCAGCAGCGAACCGGACAGTCTCTATGGCTACACCTTC,TRBJ1-2,.,TRBV4-1,.
CASSLAGGSYEQYF,TGTGCCAGCAGCTTAGCGGGGGGTTCCTACGAGCAGTACTTC,TRBJ2-7,.,TRBV11-2,TRBD2
CASSYMVGLPGELFF,TGTGCCAGCAGTTACATGGTGGGCCTGCCCGGGGAGCTGTTTTTT,TRBJ2-2,.,TRBV6-6,.
CASSVNRRGGSYNEQFF,TGTGCCAGCAGCGTAAATCGGCGGGGGGGATCCTACAATGAGCAGTTCTTC,TRBJ2-1,.,TRBV9,TRBD2
CASSFGGGGNGYTF,TGCGCCAGCAGCTTCGGAGGGGGAGGGAATGGCTACACCTTC,TRBJ1-2,.,TRBV5-1,.
CATQGGYYGYTF,TGTGCCACACAGGGGGGCTACTATGGCTACACCTTC,TRBJ1-2,.,TRBV6-5,TRBD1
CASSLVGGRGQETQYF,TGCGCCAGCAGCTTGGTCGGGGGGAGAGGGCAAGAGACCCAGTACTTC,TRBJ2-5,.,TRBV5-1,TRBD2
CASRRDRVDTEAFF,TGTGCCAGCAGGAGGGACAGGGTTGACACTGAAGCTTTCTTT,TRBJ1-1,.,TRBV28,TRBD1
CASSPHNEGALISYNEQFF,TGCGCCAGCAGCCCCCACAATGAAGGGGCGCTCATCTCCTACAATGAGCAGTTCTTC,TRBJ2-1,.,TRBV4-1,.
CASTVGTAYEQYF,TGTGCCAGCACGGTCGGGACAGCCTACGAGCAGTACTTC,TRBJ2-7,.,TRBV2,TRBD1
CASSSWGGQTDTQYF,TGTGCCAGCAGTTCCTGGGGGGGGCAGACAGATACGCAGTATTTT,TRBJ2-3,.,TRBV6-2/TRBV6-3,.
CASRPAGGKNTEAFF,TGTGCCAGCAGGCCCGCCGGGGGGAAGAACACTGAAGCTTTCTTT,TRBJ1-1,.,TRBV12-1,.
CATNDRGLGTEAFF,TGTGCCACTAATGACAGGGGGCTGGGCACTGAAGCTTTCTTT,TRBJ1-1,.,TRBV19,TRBD1
CASSPSGSYEQYF,TGTGCCAGCAGTCCGTCGGGCTCCTACGAGCAGTACTTC,TRBJ2-7,.,TRBV12-3/TRBV12-4,.
CAWKGGGTIYF,TGTGCCTGGAAGGGGGGGGGCACCATATATTTT,TRBJ1-3,once,TRBV30,.
CASSGDLAGSYNEQFF,TGTGCCAGCAGTGGGGACCTAGCGGGGTCCTACAATGAGCAGTTCTTC,TRBJ2-1,.,TRBV25-1,TRBD2
CATSESDRGKGYTF,TGTGCCACCAGTGAATCTGACAGGGGTAAAGGCTACACCTTC,TRBJ1-2,.,TRBV24-1,TRBD1
CASSLGQGGQPQHF,TGCGCCAGCAGCCTCGGACAGGGAGGCCAGCCCCAGCATTTT,TRBJ1-5,few,TRBV5-1,TRBD1
CASSLALRETGGAGANVLTF,TGTGCCAGCAGCTTAGCCCTTAGAGAGACAGGGGGCGCTGGGGCCAACGTCCTGACTTTC,TRBJ2-6,.,TRBV7-6,TRBD1
CASGIAGGDGYTF,TGTGCCAGCGGTATTGCAGGGGGCGATGGCTACACCTTC,TRBJ1-2,.,TRBV12-3/TRBV12-4,TRBD1
CASSPERVSYEQYF,TGTGCCAGCTCACCGGAGAGGGTAAGCTACGAGCAGTACTTC,TRBJ2-7,.,TRBV18,.
CASTAGAFSGNTIYF,TGTGCCAGCACGGCGGGGGCCTTCTCTGGAAACACCATATATTTT,TRBJ1-3,.,TRBV2,.
CASSPLEVNTEAFF,TGCGCCAGCAGCCCCCTAGAAGTAAACACTGAAGCTTTCTTT,TRBJ1-1,.,TRBV4-1,.
CASSVDRISGNTIYF,TGTGCCAGCAGCGTGGACAGGATCTCTGGAAACACCATATATTTT,TRBJ1-3,.,TRBV9,TRBD1
CASSSGTLPGNTIYF,TGTGCCAGCTCATCCGGGACACTCCCTGGAAACACCATATATTTT,TRBJ1-3,.,TRBV18,.
CALRPGQGLNNYGYTF,TGTGCCTTGAGACCGGGACAGGGCCTTAATAACTATGGCTACACCTTC,TRBJ1-2,.,TRBV30,TRBD1
CASSREDTQYF,TGTGCCAGCAGCCGGGAGGATACGCAGTATTTT,TRBJ2-3,.,TRBV2,.
CASSLVGGMNTEAFF,TGTGCCAGCAGCTTGGTAGGAGGAATGAACACTGAAGCTTTCTTT,TRBJ1-1,.,TRBV5-8,.
CASSSSGGAPDTQYF,TGTGCCAGCAGCTCTAGCGGGGGGGCACCGGATACGCAGTATTTT,TRBJ2-3,.,TRBV11-2,TRBD2